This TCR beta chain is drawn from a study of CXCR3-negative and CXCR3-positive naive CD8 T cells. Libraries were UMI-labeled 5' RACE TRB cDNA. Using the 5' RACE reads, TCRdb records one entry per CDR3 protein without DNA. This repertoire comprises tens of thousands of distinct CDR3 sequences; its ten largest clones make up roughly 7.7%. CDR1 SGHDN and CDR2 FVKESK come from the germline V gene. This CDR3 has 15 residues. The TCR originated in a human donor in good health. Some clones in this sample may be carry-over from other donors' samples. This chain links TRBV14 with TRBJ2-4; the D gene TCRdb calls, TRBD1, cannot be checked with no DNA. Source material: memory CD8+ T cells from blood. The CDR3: CASSQDPGTGGIQYF.